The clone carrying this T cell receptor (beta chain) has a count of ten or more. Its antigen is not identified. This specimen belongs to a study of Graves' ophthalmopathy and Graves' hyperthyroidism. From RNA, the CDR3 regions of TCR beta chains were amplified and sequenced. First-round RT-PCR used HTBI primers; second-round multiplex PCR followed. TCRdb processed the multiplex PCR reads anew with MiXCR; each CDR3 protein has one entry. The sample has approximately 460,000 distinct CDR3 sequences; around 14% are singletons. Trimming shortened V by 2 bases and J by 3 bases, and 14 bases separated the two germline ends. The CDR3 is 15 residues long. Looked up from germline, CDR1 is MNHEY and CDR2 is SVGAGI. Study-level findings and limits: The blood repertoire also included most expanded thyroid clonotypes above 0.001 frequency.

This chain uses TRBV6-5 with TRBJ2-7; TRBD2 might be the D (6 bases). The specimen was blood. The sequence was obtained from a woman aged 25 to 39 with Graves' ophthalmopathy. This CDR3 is CASSYARGINYEQYF. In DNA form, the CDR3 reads TGTGCCAGCAGTTACGCCCGGGGGATTAACTACGAGCAGTACTTC.